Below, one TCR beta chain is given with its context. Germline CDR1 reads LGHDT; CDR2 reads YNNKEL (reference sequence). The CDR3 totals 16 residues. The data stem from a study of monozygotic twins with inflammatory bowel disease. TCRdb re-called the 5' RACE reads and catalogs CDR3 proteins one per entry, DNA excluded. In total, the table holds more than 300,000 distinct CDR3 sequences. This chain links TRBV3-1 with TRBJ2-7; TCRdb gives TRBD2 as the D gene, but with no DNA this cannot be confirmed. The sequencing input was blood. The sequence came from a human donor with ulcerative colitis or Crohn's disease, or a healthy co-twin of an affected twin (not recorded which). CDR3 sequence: CASSQKWGAGLYEQYF.